This T cell receptor beta chain derives from a study of T cell changes during pregnancy in multiple sclerosis. J gave up 4 bases and V 6 bases, and 8 bases lay outside the gene matches. Per the germline V gene, CDR1 is SEHNR and CDR2 is FQNEAQ (reference sequence). The CDR3 spans 15 residues. Clones were sequenced by immunoSEQ multiplex PCR, and TCRdb holds only the in-frame ones, with some missing. The table has under 50,000 clones, under 95% seen once. The sample was CD8+ T cells from peripheral blood mononuclear cells, taken in the third trimester of pregnancy. The chain has TRBV7-9 and TRBJ2-1; 8 nucleotides match TRBD2. This TCR was sampled from a female donor with multiple sclerosis, enrolled in a pregnancy study. CDR3 in DNA: TGTGCCAGCAGACCGGGACTAGGGGATTACAATGAGCAGTTCTTC. Its protein product is CASRPGLGDYNEQFF.